This T cell receptor (beta chain) was found in a study of T cell responses to AZD1222 COVID-19 vaccine. Study results and limitations: Repertoires in all cases were sampled only once the peak T cell response had passed.

TCRdb's table, derived via immunoSEQ multiplex PCR, lists solely in-frame clones and lacks some. Found here are 85,000 to 110,000 clones, around 91% of them singletons; the top ten hold about 50%. Comment on this clone: As yet, its antigen is unknown.

The source was peripheral blood, collected on day 0 of AZD1222 vaccination. This TCR came from an adult in good health.

The CDR3 reads CASSSAGEGLFF. Written as DNA, the CDR3 is TGCGCCAGCAGCTCCGCAGGGGAGGGACTGTTTTTT. This chain uses TRBV5-1 with TRBJ1-4, with D perhaps TRBD1 (6 bases). This CDR3 has 12 residues. Trimming removed 3 bases from V and 13 bases from J, with 13 bases in between. Germline assignment: CDR1 SGHRS and CDR2 YFSETQ.